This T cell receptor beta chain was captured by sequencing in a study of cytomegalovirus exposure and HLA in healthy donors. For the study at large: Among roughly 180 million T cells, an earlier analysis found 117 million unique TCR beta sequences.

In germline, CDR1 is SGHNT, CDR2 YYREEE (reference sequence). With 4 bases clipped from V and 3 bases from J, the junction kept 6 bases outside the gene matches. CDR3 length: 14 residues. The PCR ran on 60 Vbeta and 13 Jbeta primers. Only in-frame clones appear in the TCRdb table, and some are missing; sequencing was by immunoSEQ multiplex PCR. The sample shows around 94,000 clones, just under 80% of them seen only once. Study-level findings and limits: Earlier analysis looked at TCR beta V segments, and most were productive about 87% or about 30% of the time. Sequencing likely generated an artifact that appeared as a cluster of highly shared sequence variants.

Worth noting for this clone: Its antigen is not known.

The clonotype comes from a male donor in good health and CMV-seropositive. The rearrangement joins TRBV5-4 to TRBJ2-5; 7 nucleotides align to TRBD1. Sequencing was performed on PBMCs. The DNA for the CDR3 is TGTGCCAGCAGCCCAGGGACAGCGGAAGAGACCCAGTACTTC. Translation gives CASSPGTAEETQYF.